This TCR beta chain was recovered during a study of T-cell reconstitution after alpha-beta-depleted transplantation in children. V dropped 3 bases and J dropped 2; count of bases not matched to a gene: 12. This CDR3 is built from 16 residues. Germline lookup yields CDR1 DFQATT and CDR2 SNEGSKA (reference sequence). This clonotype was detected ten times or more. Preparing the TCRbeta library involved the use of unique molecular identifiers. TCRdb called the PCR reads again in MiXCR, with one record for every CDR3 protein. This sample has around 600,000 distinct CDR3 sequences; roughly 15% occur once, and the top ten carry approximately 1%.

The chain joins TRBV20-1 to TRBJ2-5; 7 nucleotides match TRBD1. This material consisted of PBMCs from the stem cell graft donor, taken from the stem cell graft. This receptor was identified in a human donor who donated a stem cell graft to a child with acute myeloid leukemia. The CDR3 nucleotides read TGCAGTGCTAGGCCCCCGACAGGGATAGAACAAGAGACCCAGTACTTC. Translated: CSARPPTGIEQETQYF.